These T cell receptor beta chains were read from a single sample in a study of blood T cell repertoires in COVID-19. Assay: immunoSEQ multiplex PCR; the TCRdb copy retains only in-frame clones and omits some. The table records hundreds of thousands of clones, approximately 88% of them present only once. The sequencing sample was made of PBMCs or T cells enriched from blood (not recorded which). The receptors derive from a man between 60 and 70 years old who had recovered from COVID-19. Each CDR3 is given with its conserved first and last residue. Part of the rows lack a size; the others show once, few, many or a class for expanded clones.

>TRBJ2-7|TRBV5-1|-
CASSSDRGPYEQYF
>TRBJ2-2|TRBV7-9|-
CASSPWTGGGGNTGELFF
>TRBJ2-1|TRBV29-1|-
CSVEKGLAVNEQFF
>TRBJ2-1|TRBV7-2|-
CASSLGNSNEQFF
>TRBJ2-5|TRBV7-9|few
CASSLTGTEGTQYF
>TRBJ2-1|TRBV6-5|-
CASTEALVVPDEQFF
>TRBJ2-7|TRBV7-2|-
CASIPGRGRSGEQYF
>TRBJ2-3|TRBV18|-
CASSPFAQGAVADTQYF
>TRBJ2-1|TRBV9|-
CASSVGSGSYNEQFF
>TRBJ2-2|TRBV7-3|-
CASSLNPGLAGPSYTGELFF
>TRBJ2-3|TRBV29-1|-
CSVGHSRSSGRESTDTQYF
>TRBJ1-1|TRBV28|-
CASSPTGFEAFF
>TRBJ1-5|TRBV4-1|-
CASSLAGTGGQPQHF
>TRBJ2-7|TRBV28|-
CASSLIRYEQYF
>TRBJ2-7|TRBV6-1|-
CASSESTGGGSGSSYEQYF
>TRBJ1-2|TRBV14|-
CASSPGHNYGYTF
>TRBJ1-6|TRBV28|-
CAIGSWGRSSYNSPLHF
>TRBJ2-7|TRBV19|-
CASSIAAQGAIYEQYF
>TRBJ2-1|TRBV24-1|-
CATSDFVQGWNEQFF
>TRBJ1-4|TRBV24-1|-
CATSDGIPGQDEKLFF
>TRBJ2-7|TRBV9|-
CASSIGTSGKTYEQYF
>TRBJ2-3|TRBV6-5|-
CASSRYREDTQYF
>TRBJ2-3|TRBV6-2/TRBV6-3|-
CASSYGGGKADTQYF
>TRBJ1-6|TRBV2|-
CASSDYRNSPLHF
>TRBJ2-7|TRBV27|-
CASSLSQGRLYEQYF
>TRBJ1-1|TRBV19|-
CASSINAGNTEAFF
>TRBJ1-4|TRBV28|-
CASSPRTGRGEKLFF
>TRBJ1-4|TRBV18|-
CASSPPGEGEKLFF
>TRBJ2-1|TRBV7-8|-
CASSPLLGQGNYNEQFF
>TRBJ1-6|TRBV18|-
CASSPGQVNSPLHF
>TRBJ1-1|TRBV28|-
CASSLSGRMNTEAFF
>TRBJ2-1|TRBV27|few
CASSLYLAGIDEQFF
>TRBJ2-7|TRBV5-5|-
CASSRVMDEQYF
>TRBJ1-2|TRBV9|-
CASSAAPRRQGNNGYTF
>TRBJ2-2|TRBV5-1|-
CASSLQGANTGELFF
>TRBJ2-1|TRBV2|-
CASSRVQGDGEQFF
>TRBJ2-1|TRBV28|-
CASSTLTQQGRYNEQFF
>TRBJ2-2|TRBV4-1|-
CASSQELAGGNTGELFF
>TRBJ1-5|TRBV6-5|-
CASSLGQGRGNQPQHF
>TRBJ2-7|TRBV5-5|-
CASSSGLAGGRGEQYF
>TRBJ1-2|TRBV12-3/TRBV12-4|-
CASSWDRVGYTF
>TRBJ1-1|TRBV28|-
CALVPAGQLNTEAFF
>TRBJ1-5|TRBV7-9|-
CASSLASGRGGQPQHF